The 28 T cell receptor beta chains reported below all come from one sample, sequenced in a study of cytomegalovirus exposure and HLA in healthy donors. PCR employed 60 Vbeta and 13 Jbeta primers. Method: immunoSEQ multiplex PCR; TCRdb's copy keeps in-frame clones and lacks some. The data contain about 130,000 clones, under 85% of them singletons. Sequenced sample: PBMCs. The source of these receptors is a woman aged 50 to 60 in good health and CMV-seropositive.

This clone was detected a few times. This chain's CDR3 is CASSLGTVRPPEQYF. The CDR3, as DNA: TGTGCCAGCAGCTTAGGGACAGTCCGACCTCCCGAGCAGTACTTC. The chain recombines TRBV7-2 with TRBJ2-7; the D gene is possibly TRBD1 (6 bases). The CDR3 has 15 amino acids. V lost 1 base to trimming and J lost 6 bases, with 16 bases between them. Germline CDR1 SGHTA, CDR2 FQGNSA.

This clone is a singleton in its sample. V and J are TRBV6-5 and TRBJ1-3, with D possibly TRBD1 on 6 matching bases. The germline V gene has CDR1 MNHEY and CDR2 SVGAGI. The ends were cut back, 4 bases at V and 4 bases at J, with 11 bases in the middle. The CDR3 length is 14 residues. The CDR3 spells CASSLQGPGNTIYF. In DNA form, the CDR3 reads TGTGCCAGCAGTTTACAGGGTCCAGGAAACACCATATATTTT.

The V gene is TRBV7-8, the J gene TRBJ2-1; TRBD2 matches 8 bases. This CDR3 has 18 amino acids. Germline loops: CDR1 SGHVS, CDR2 FQNEAQ. Germline trimming cut 5 bases from V and 0 bases from J; bases unmatched to any gene: 12. CDR3: CASSLRPGLESSYNEQFF. For the CDR3, the DNA is TGTGCCAGCAGCCTCCGACCGGGACTAGAGAGCTCCTACAATGAGCAGTTCTTC.

The genes are TRBV6-5 and TRBJ1-2; D remains ambiguous. The V gene's germline CDR1 is MNHEY and CDR2 SVGAGI. The CDR3 runs to 14 residues. V dropped 7 bases and J dropped 2 bases, with 14 bases sitting between them. The CDR3: CASTTTAGNYGYTF. The CDR3 DNA sequence: TGTGCCAGCACTACCACCGCGGGAAACTATGGCTACACCTTC.

V is TRBV14 and J is TRBJ1-6, with D perhaps matching TRBD1 (5 bases). The CDR3 loop spans 13 amino acids. Trimming cost V 8 bases and J 5 bases, with 10 bases left between them. Germline CDR1 reads SGHDN; CDR2 reads FVKESK. The CDR3: CASGASHNSPLHF. The CDR3 DNA is TGTGCCAGCGGGGCCAGCCATAATTCACCCCTCCACTTT. Filled out from reference TRBV14 and TRBJ1-6, the complete variable domain reads EAGVTQFPSHSVIEKGQTVTLRCDPISGHDNLYWYRRVMGKEIKFLLHFVKESKQDESGMPNNRFLAERTGGTYSTLKVQPAELEDSGVYFCASGASHNSPLHFGNGTRLTVT.

V and J are TRBV6-5 and TRBJ1-2; D not resolved. Trimming pared 6 bases from V and 4 bases from J, leaving 6 bases between. Germline CDR1 reads MNHEY; CDR2 reads SVGAGI. The CDR3 contains 11 residues. The CDR3 reads CASRQAYGYTF. The CDR3, as DNA: TGTGCCAGCAGGCAGGCCTATGGCTACACCTTC.

This clone appeared a few times. The DNA for the CDR3 is TGTGCCAGCAGCCAAACAGGGCATGAGCAGTTCTTC. It encodes CASSQTGHEQFF. The rearrangement uses TRBV7-2 and TRBJ2-1; tentative D call: TRBD1 (6 bases). This CDR3 is built from 12 residues. Germline CDR1 and CDR2: SGHTA and FQGNSA. V lost 5 bases to trimming and J lost 8 bases, with 10 bases between them. Based on the CDR3 plus reference TRBV7-2 and TRBJ2-1, the full variable domain is GAGVSQSPSNKVTEKGKDVELRCDPISGHTALYWYRQSLGQGLEFLIYFQGNSAPDKSGLPSDRFSAERTGGSVSTLTIQRTQQEDSAVYLCASSQTGHEQFFGPGTRLTVL.

The rearrangement joins TRBV4-2 to TRBJ2-5; 9 bases align to TRBD2. The last part of the DNA fits TRBJ2-7 better; the J call may be wrong. CDR1 is LGHNA and CDR2 is YNFKEQ in the germline V gene. The CDR3 contains 16 residues. The CDR3 nucleotides are TGTGCCAGCAGCCGCGCCGGGACTAGCCGCTCCTACGAGCAGTACTTC. Its translation: CASSRAGTSRSYEQYF.

The chain is built from TRBV5-4 and TRBJ1-1; a weak D match, TRBD1 (6 bases). With 5 bases removed from V and 1 base from J, the gap between germline ends came to 12 bases. This CDR3 has 14 amino acids. In germline, CDR1 is SGHNT, CDR2 YYREEE (reference sequence). The CDR3 bases are TGTGCCAGCAGGCCGGGACACGAGAACACTGAAGCTTTCTTT. It is translated as CASRPGHENTEAFF.

V usage is TRBV5-1 and J usage is TRBJ2-5; D is uncertain. Gene TRBJ2-7 matches the end of the DNA better, so the J call may be wrong. The V gene's germline CDR1 is SGHRS and CDR2 YFSETQ. The CDR3 is made up of 12 amino acids. Here the CDR3 reads CASSLSSYEQYF. In DNA form, the CDR3 reads TGCGCCAGCAGCCTGAGTAGCTACGAGCAGTACTTC.

The chain uses TRBV4-3 and TRBJ1-2; D possibly corresponds to TRBD1 (6 bases). CDR3 length equals 16 residues. Per germline, CDR1 LGHNA and CDR2 YSLEER. V was clipped by 3 bases and J by 6 bases, with 20 bases between them. In DNA, the CDR3 is TGCGCCAGCAGCCATCCGATCGGACAGTTCTTCGATGGCTACACCTTC. This sequence encodes CASSHPIGQFFDGYTF.

This clone has a handful of counts. The CDR3 reads CASSSPRTANYGYTF. DNA for the CDR3: TGTGCCAGCAGCTCCCCCCGGACAGCGAACTATGGCTACACCTTC. This chain uses TRBV11-2 with TRBJ1-2; the D gene is possibly TRBD1 (6 bases). Germline CDR1 SGHAT, CDR2 FQNNGV. V was pared by 4 bases and J by 2 bases, with 14 bases between. This CDR3 has 15 residues.

The CDR3 reads CATSRDPEASGAVRFF. The CDR3 nucleotides read TGTGCCACCAGCAGAGACCCCGAGGCTAGCGGGGCCGTAAGGTTCTTC. The J gene is TRBJ2-1, the V gene TRBV15; 9 nucleotides align to TRBD2. With V trimmed by 0 bases and J by 15 bases, 15 bases remained unmatched. Germline lookup yields CDR1 LNHNV and CDR2 YYDKDF (reference sequence). The CDR3 runs to 16 residues.

The chain uses TRBV6-1 and TRBJ2-7; D perhaps matches TRBD1 (5 bases). V dropped 7 bases and J dropped 3 bases, with 16 bases sitting between them. The CDR3 is 14 residues long. Germline CDR1 and CDR2: MNHNS and SASEGT. CDR3 region: CASNGAWNLYEQYF. CDR3 in DNA: TGTGCCAGCAATGGGGCTTGGAACCTCTACGAGCAGTACTTC.

The V call is TRBV2, the J call TRBJ1-2; D gene uncertain. The CDR3 runs 15 residues. Germline V gene data show CDR1 as SNHLY and CDR2 as FYNNEI. Trimming removed 0 bases from V and 6 bases from J, with 14 bases in between. The CDR3 nucleotides read TGTGCCAGCAGTGAAGCCTCCGGGAGGGAACATGGCTACACCTTC. This sequence encodes CASSEASGREHGYTF.

This chain uses TRBV10-3 with TRBJ2-7, with 9 nucleotides matching TRBD1. Trimming cost V 1 base and J 3 bases; bases outside gene matches: 4. CDR3 length: 15 amino acids. Germline lookup yields CDR1 ENHRY and CDR2 SYGVKD. DNA for the CDR3: TGTGCCATCAGTGAGTGGAGGGACAGGGACTACGAGCAGTACTTC. Protein: CAISEWRDRDYEQYF.

CDR3 nucleotides: TGTGCCAGCAGCCTTCGGACGGGAATGAACACAGATACGCAGTATTTT. This gives the protein CASSLRTGMNTDTQYF. This chain joins TRBV14 and TRBJ2-3, with D tentatively TRBD2 (5 bases). The V end was cut by 4 bases, the J end by 2 bases, with 16 bases between. Germline V CDR1 and CDR2: SGHDN, FVKESK. CDR3 length equals 16 residues. Complete variable domain (other parts from reference TRBV14 and TRBJ2-3): EAGVTQFPSHSVIEKGQTVTLRCDPISGHDNLYWYRRVMGKEIKFLLHFVKESKQDESGMPNNRFLAERTGGTYSTLKVQPAELEDSGVYFCASSLRTGMNTDTQYFGPGTRLTVL.

The count of this clone is one. The J gene is TRBJ2-7, the V gene TRBV2; no reliable D call. The length of the CDR3 is 13 residues. Germline lookup yields CDR1 SNHLY and CDR2 FYNNEI. The V end was cut by 8 bases, the J end by 2 bases, with 13 bases between. The chain's CDR3 is CASATPSPYEQYF. CDR3 bases: TGTGCCAGCGCGACTCCGTCCCCCTACGAGCAGTACTTC.

This chain links TRBV27 with TRBJ2-7; no clear D. The V gene lost 5 bases and the J gene lost 0 bases, with 20 bases spanning the gap. CDR3 size: 17 residues. Germline values: CDR1 MNHEY, CDR2 SMNVEV (reference sequence). This CDR3 reads CASSPQQVIKSSYEQYF. CDR3 DNA: TGTGCCAGCAGTCCTCAGCAGGTGATCAAGAGCTCCTACGAGCAGTACTTC.

The V call is TRBV6-5, the J call TRBJ1-2; a weak D match, TRBD1 (6 bases). The germline V and J ends were trimmed by 5 bases and 7 bases, with 11 bases remaining between them. Germline assignment: CDR1 MNHEY and CDR2 SVGAGI. The CDR3 sequence is 12 residues long. CDR3: CASSNPTGGYTF. CDR3 nucleotide sequence: TGTGCCAGCAGTAATCCGACAGGTGGCTACACCTTC.

The chain is built from TRBV6-8 and TRBJ2-2, with 7 bases matching TRBD1. V shed 9 bases, J shed 0 bases, and the junction held 4 bases outside the gene matches. Germline CDR1 is MNHGY and CDR2 is SAAAGT. The CDR3 totals 14 residues. The CDR3 bases are TGTGCCAGACGGACAGGCTCGAACACCGGGGAGCTGTTTTTT. It translates to CARRTGSNTGELFF.

The chain recombines TRBV6-5 with TRBJ2-3; 7 bases match TRBD2. The germline gives CDR1 MNHEY, CDR2 SVGAGI. Trimming removed 2 bases from V and 0 bases from J; junction bases left unmatched: 2. There are 15 residues in the CDR3. In nucleotides, the CDR3 is TGTGCCAGCAGTTACAGGGGACTAAGCACAGATACGCAGTATTTT. It is translated as CASSYRGLSTDTQYF.

This clone was picked up a small number of times. One end of the junction varies from germline; a read error may be responsible. The rearrangement uses TRBV5-4 and TRBJ1-1; TRBD1 might be the D (6 bases). Germline V gene lookup returns CDR1 SGHNT and CDR2 YYREEE (reference sequence). The CDR3 totals 16 residues. DNA of the CDR3: TGTGCCCGCAGCCTAGACGGGGGGCGGCGAGACACTGAAGCTTTCTTT. It codes for CARSLDGGRRDTEAFF.

J is TRBJ2-2 and V is TRBV7-2; D call uncertain. Germline CDR1 reads SGHTA; CDR2 reads FQGNSA. V shed 0 bases and J shed 4 bases, with 6 bases lying between them. The CDR3 length is 14 residues. The CDR3 bases are TGTGCCAGCAGCTTAGCGAGGAGCACCGGGGAGCTGTTTTTT. Its protein product is CASSLARSTGELFF.

This rearrangement joins TRBV9 to TRBJ1-1; D gene uncertain. This CDR3 region has 13 residues. The V gene lost 0 bases and the J gene lost 3 bases, with 6 bases spanning the gap. The germline gives CDR1 SGDLS, CDR2 YYNGEE. CDR3 nucleotides: TGTGCCAGCAGCGTAGCTCGGGACACTGAAGCTTTCTTT. Amino acid sequence: CASSVARDTEAFF.

This clone was seen a handful of times. The chain joins TRBV14 to TRBJ2-7; 11 bases align to TRBD1. The CDR3 loop spans 16 amino acids. The trim removed 5 bases at V and 7 bases at J, leaving 13 bases unmatched. Germline V gene sequence: CDR1 SGHDN, CDR2 FVKESK. CDR3 sequence (DNA): TGTGCCAGCAGCTCCGGGACAGGGGGACTGTTAGGTGAGCAGTACTTC. This translates into CASSSGTGGLLGEQYF.

The chain carries TRBV5-5 and TRBJ1-4; D remains ambiguous. This CDR3 contains 13 residues. CDR1 and CDR2 (germline): SGHKS, YYEKEE (reference sequence). Trimming took off 6 bases at V and 3 bases at J, with 9 bases between the two ends. CDR3 DNA sequence: TGTGCCAGCACAACTCGGGCTAATGAAAAACTGTTTTTT. It specifies CASTTRANEKLFF.

About this clone itself: The sample holds other DNA sequences that translate to the same CDR3. The rearrangement joins TRBV5-6 to TRBJ1-2; D unresolved. The V and J ends lost 1 base and 4 bases respectively, with 5 bases between them. Germline loops: CDR1 SGHDT, CDR2 YYEEEE. The CDR3 is 12 residues long. The DNA of the CDR3 is TGTGCCAGCAGCTTGCGGGGCTATGGCTACACCTTC. Its translation: CASSLRGYGYTF.